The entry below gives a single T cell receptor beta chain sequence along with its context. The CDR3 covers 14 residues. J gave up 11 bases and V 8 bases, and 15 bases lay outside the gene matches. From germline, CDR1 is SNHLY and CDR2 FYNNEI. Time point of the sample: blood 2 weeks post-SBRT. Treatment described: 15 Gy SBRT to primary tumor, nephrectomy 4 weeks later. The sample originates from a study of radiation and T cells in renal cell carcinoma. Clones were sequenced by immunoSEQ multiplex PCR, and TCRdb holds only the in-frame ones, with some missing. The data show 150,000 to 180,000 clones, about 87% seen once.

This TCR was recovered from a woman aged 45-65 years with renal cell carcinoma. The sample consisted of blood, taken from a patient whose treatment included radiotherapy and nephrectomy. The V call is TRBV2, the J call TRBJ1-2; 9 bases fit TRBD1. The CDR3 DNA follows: TGTGCCAGCGGCCTAGTGGGACAGGGAGCAGGTTACACCTTC. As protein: CASGLVGQGAGYTF.